This T cell receptor (beta chain) was observed in a study of response to subunit inactivated influenza vaccine. Regarding the study as a whole: Only a handful of new T cells, the authors suggested, are recruited with each seasonal influenza vaccination.

This clonotype was counted ten times or more. The antigen is undetermined. TCRdb ran MiXCR on the RT-PCR reads and lists one entry per CDR3 protein. This table has more than 700,000 distinct CDR3 sequences, approximately 22% appearing once. There are 14 residues in the CDR3. V shed 0 bases and J shed 0 bases, with 6 bases lying between them. Germline CDR1 LGHNA, CDR2 YNFKEQ. The receptor was derived from a man aged 50-60 years who received an inactivated influenza vaccine. The chain couples TRBV4-2 to TRBJ2-7; no definite D call. Sequenced here: PBMCs from blood, sampled 5 to 6 days after vaccination. CDR3 region: CASSQDTVSYEQYF. The DNA of the CDR3 is TGTGCCAGCAGCCAAGATACGGTCTCCTACGAGCAGTACTTC.